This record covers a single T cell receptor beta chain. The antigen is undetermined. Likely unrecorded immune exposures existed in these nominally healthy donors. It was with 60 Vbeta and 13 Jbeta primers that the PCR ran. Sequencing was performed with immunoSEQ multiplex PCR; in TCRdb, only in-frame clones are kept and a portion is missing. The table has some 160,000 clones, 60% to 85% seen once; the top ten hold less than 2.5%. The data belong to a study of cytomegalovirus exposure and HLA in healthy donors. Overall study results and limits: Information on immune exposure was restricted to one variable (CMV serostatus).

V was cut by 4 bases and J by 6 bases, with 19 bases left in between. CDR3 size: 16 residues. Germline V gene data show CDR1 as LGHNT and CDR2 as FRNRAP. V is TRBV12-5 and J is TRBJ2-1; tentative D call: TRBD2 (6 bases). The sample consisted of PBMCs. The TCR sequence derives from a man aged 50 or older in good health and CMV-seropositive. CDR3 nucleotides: TGTGCTAGTGGTTGGAATACGGGAGTAAGGCCCAATGAGCAGTTCTTC. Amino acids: CASGWNTGVRPNEQFF.